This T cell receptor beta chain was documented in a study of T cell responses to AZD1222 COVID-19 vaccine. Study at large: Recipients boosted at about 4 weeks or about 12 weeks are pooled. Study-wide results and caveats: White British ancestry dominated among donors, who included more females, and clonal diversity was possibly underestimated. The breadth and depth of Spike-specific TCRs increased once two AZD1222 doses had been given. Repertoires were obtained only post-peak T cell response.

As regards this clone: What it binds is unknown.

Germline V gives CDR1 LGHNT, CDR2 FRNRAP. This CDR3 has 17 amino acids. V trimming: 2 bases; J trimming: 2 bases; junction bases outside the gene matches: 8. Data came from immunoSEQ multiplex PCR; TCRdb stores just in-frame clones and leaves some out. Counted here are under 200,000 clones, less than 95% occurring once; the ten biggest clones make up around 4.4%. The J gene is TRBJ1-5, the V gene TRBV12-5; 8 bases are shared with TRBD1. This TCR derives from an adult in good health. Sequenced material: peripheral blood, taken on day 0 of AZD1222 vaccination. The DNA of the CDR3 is TGTGCTAGTGGTTTGATCACCCCGGACAGGGGCAATCAGCCCCAGCATTTT. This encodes CASGLITPDRGNQPQHF.